These 30 T cell receptor beta chains originate from one sample sequenced in a study of regulatory T cells in long-lasting Graves disease. Library construction for TCR beta used iRepertoire HTBI primers and Arm-PCR of CDR3 regions. TCRdb used MiXCR to reprocess the multiplex PCR reads, holding one entry per CDR3 protein. The table records a few hundred thousand distinct CDR3 sequences, 10% to 15% of them present only once. Time point noted: newly diagnosed GD, antithyroid drugs for less than 3 months. Extracted RNA from PBMCs served as the source of the TCR library. The sample was also linked to a second study, of T cells in Graves' hyperthyroidism and ophthalmopathy.

This sample comprised peripheral blood mononuclear cells (PBMCs), obtained at new diagnosis, from a patient treated with antithyroid drugs. These TCRs come from a woman aged 18-29 years with Graves disease.

This clonotype occurred many times. This sequence joins TRBV28 and TRBJ1-2; D gene unclear. Germline V gene data show CDR1 as MDHEN and CDR2 as SYDVKM. This CDR3 is built from 11 residues. V was pared by 8 bases and J by 4 bases, with 8 bases between. The DNA for the CDR3 is TGTGCCAGCCAGACTATCTATGGCTACACCTTC. Protein product: CASQTIYGYTF.

This clonotype was counted at least ten times. The chain carries TRBV3-1 and TRBJ1-2, with a possible D match to TRBD1 (6 bases). This CDR3 has 17 amino acids. Germline CDR1 LGHDT, CDR2 YNNKEL (reference sequence). V lost 5 bases and J 3 bases, leaving 22 bases between the germline ends. As DNA, the CDR3 is TGTGCCAGCAGCGCACACAGGGAGCCAACGACGTACTATGGCTACACCTTC. Translation: CASSAHREPTTYYGYTF.

The table lists this clonotype with many counts. This rearrangement joins TRBV6-1 to TRBJ2-1; D remains unclear. Germline V gene lookup returns CDR1 MNHNS and CDR2 SASEGT. V was pared by 7 bases and J by 6 bases, with 7 bases between. The CDR3 totals 11 residues. The CDR3: CASTSGNEQFF. The CDR3 DNA sequence: TGTGCCAGCACCTCCGGCAATGAGCAGTTCTTC.

This clonotype was seen repeatedly, ten times or more. The J gene is TRBJ2-1, the V gene TRBV19; D gene unclear. This CDR3 is built from 15 residues. Germline V gene lookup returns CDR1 LNHDA and CDR2 SQIVND (reference sequence). The V end was cut by 2 bases, the J end by 3 bases, with 11 bases between. CDR3 in amino acids: CASSIKGSFYNEQFF. CDR3 DNA: TGTGCCAGTAGTATAAAGGGCAGCTTCTACAATGAGCAGTTCTTC.

Ten or more counts support this clonotype. DNA for the CDR3: TGTGCCAGCAGCTTACGGGTGCGCCAAGAGACCCAGTACTTC. Translated: CASSLRVRQETQYF. This sequence joins TRBV13 and TRBJ2-5; no clear D gene. CDR1 PRHDT and CDR2 FYEKMQ come from the germline V gene (reference sequence). V was cut by 2 bases and J by 1 base, with 8 bases left in between. The CDR3 totals 14 residues.

The rearrangement joins TRBV18 to TRBJ1-2, with D maybe TRBD1 (6 bases). The V gene's germline CDR1 is KGHSH and CDR2 LQKENI. V was cut by 2 bases and J by 4 bases, with 11 bases left in between. CDR3 length: 14 residues. The CDR3 region is CASSPSAGAYGYTF. The CDR3 DNA is TGTGCCAGCTCACCATCGGCAGGGGCCTATGGCTACACCTTC.

This clonotype was recorded at least ten times. This chain uses TRBV2 with TRBJ2-2; maybe TRBD1 (5 bases). Trimming removed 7 bases at V and 3 bases at J, with 12 bases between. CDR3 length: 14 amino acids. Germline CDR1 and CDR2: SNHLY and FYNNEI. CDR3 bases: TGTGCCAGCACCAGGGATTGGGACACCGGGGAGCTGTTTTTT. Translation: CASTRDWDTGELFF.

The rearrangement links TRBV20-1 to TRBJ2-7; D gene uncertain. This CDR3 is 11 amino acids long. The germline V gene encodes CDR1 DFQATT and CDR2 SNEGSKA (reference sequence). V was clipped by 5 bases and J by 4 bases, with 9 bases between them. This chain's CDR3 is CSASGVYEQYF. CDR3 coding DNA: TGCAGTGCTTCTGGAGTTTACGAGCAGTACTTC.

This clonotype was observed many times. V gene TRBV7-2 combines with J gene TRBJ2-3; TRBD1 is a possible D gene (6 bases). In germline, CDR1 is SGHTA, CDR2 FQGNSA. Deletions cut 5 bases from V and 6 bases from J, with 15 bases between. There are 14 residues in the CDR3. The CDR3 DNA sequence: TGTGCCAGCAGCCTATCGGGCCAGGGGGATACGCAGTATTTT. Translation: CASSLSGQGDTQYF.

J is TRBJ2-7 and V is TRBV5-1, with 7 bases identical to TRBD2. There are 15 residues in the CDR3. V was clipped by 5 bases and J by 5 bases; unmatched bases: 13. Germline values: CDR1 SGHRS, CDR2 YFSETQ. In DNA, the CDR3 is TGCGCCAGCAGACGGGGGGTGGTAGAGGTCGACGAGCAGTACGTC. Its translation is CASRRGVVEVDEQYV.

This clonotype has more than one count but fewer than ten. The chain uses TRBV7-9 and TRBJ2-4, with 7 nucleotides matching TRBD1. Germline CDR1 SEHNR, CDR2 FQNEAQ (reference sequence). J gave up 0 bases and V 5 bases, and 10 bases lay outside the gene matches. The length of the CDR3 is 17 residues. CDR3 DNA sequence: TGTGCCAGCAGCGAGGCCGACAGGGAACTAGCCAAAAACATTCAGTACTTC. This gives the protein CASSEADRELAKNIQYF.

The chain employs TRBV29-1 and TRBJ2-7, with D uncertain. Germline V gene data show CDR1 as SQVTM and CDR2 as ANQGSEA. Trimming cost V 4 bases and J 5 bases, with 12 bases left between them. The CDR3 covers 12 residues. The CDR3 DNA follows: TGCAGCGTTGGAGAGGTGGGTCACGAGCAGTACTTC. As protein: CSVGEVGHEQYF.

This clonotype has at least ten counts. The CDR3: CASSFGGRGPEGRNQPQHF. CDR3 nucleotides: TGTGCCAGCAGTTTCGGGGGTCGGGGCCCCGAGGGTCGCAATCAGCCCCAGCATTTT. The chain combines TRBV12-3 or TRBV12-4 with TRBJ1-5, with D possibly TRBD1 on 5 matching bases. The CDR3 consists of 19 residues. Between the trimmed V and J ends, which lost 3 bases and 2 bases, there was a span of 23 bases.

The sample holds many counts of this clonotype. The CDR3 DNA follows: TGTGCCAGCAGCCTACGACAGGGTGCCTACGAGCAGTACTTC. This translates into CASSLRQGAYEQYF. V gene TRBV13 combines with J gene TRBJ2-7, with 7 bases aligning to TRBD1. Germline loops: CDR1 PRHDT, CDR2 FYEKMQ (reference sequence). With 5 bases clipped from V and 2 bases from J, the junction kept 6 bases outside the gene matches. This CDR3 is 14 amino acids long.

The table lists this clonotype with a count of one. This sequence joins TRBV29-1 and TRBJ2-5; D ambiguous. The length of the CDR3 is 10 residues. The V end was cut by 4 bases, the J end by 7 bases, with 7 bases between. The germline CDR1 and CDR2 sequences are SQVTM and ANQGSEA. The CDR3 coding sequence is TGCAGCGTTGCCCTTACGACCCAGTACTTC. Translating gives CSVALTTQYF.

This clonotype occurred a few times. The J gene is TRBJ2-1, the V gene TRBV4-1, with TRBD2 matching over 7 bases. Per the germline V gene, CDR1 is MGHRA and CDR2 is YSYEKL. The V and J ends lost 1 base and 5 bases, in that order; junction bases with no gene match: 8. The CDR3 length is 16 residues. CDR3 region: CASSQVFSLADNEQFF. The CDR3 nucleotides are TGCGCCAGCAGCCAAGTCTTCAGTCTAGCGGACAATGAGCAGTTCTTC.

This clonotype was seen many times. The rearrangement links TRBV7-2 to TRBJ2-1, with 7 bases fitting TRBD2. After removal of 3 bases from V and 3 bases from J, the junction contained 14 bases not matched to a gene. The CDR3 length is 18 residues. Germline V CDR1 and CDR2: SGHTA, FQGNSA. The CDR3 is CASSFPTGLESIYNEQFF. DNA for the CDR3: TGTGCCAGCAGCTTCCCTACTGGACTAGAGTCGATCTACAATGAGCAGTTCTTC.

This clonotype was counted ten times or more. V gene TRBV5-5 combines with J gene TRBJ2-7; 9 bases match TRBD1. With 4 bases clipped from V and 2 bases from J, the junction kept 13 bases outside the gene matches. CDR1 SGHKS and CDR2 YYEKEE come from the germline V gene (reference sequence). This CDR3 spans 17 amino acids. The CDR3 coding sequence is TGTGCCAGCAGCCCCCGGGACAGGGAACTATTTCCCTACGAGCAGTACTTC. It encodes CASSPRDRELFPYEQYF.

The table lists this clonotype with a few counts. This chain uses TRBV6-5 with TRBJ2-4; a possible D gene is TRBD1 (6 bases). V dropped 4 bases and J dropped 3 bases, with 13 bases sitting between them. The V gene's germline CDR1 is MNHEY and CDR2 SVGAGI. CDR3 length equals 15 residues. CDR3 DNA: TGTGCCAGCAGTTCCGGACAGAAGTACAAAAACATTCAGTACTTC. It codes for CASSSGQKYKNIQYF.

CDR3 in amino acids: CASSQGARGYNEQFF. CDR3 sequence (DNA): TGTGCCAGCTCTCAGGGTGCGCGGGGGTACAATGAGCAGTTCTTC. V gene TRBV6-1 combines with J gene TRBJ2-1; 7 bases map to TRBD2. This CDR3 contains 15 residues. Germline CDR1 reads MNHNS; CDR2 reads SASEGT. With 8 bases clipped from V and 4 bases from J, the junction kept 11 bases outside the gene matches.

The chain uses TRBV9 and TRBJ1-2; 8 nucleotides match TRBD1. This CDR3 contains 14 residues. V lost 3 bases to trimming and J lost 2 bases; unmatched junction nucleotides: 3. CDR1 is SGDLS and CDR2 is YYNGEE in the germline V gene. CDR3 sequence reads: CASSGTGINYGYTF. The CDR3 region has the DNA TGTGCCAGCAGCGGGACAGGGATAAACTATGGCTACACCTTC.

This clonotype was seen a handful of times. V and J are TRBV18 and TRBJ2-7; TRBD1 aligns across 8 bases. The CDR3 has 14 amino acids. CDR1 is KGHSH and CDR2 is LQKENI in the germline V gene. J was trimmed by 2 bases and V by 2 bases; bases with no gene match: 2. CDR3 sequence: CASSPSGQAYEQYV. The CDR3 region has the DNA TGTGCCAGCTCACCATCGGGACAGGCCTACGAGCAGTACGTC.

This chain uses TRBV6-5 with TRBJ2-3, with 12 bases lining up with TRBD2. The CDR3 consists of 18 residues. V dropped 2 bases and J dropped 0; count of bases not matched to a gene: 6. The germline V gene has CDR1 MNHEY and CDR2 SVGAGI. CDR3 protein: CASSYQGLAGISTDTQYF. CDR3 sequence (DNA): TGTGCCAGCAGTTACCAGGGACTAGCGGGCATAAGCACAGATACGCAGTATTTT.

The CDR3 DNA follows: TGTGCCAGCAAGATACTAGCGGGGGCCACAGATACGCAGTATTTT. Its translation is CASKILAGATDTQYF. V and J are TRBV6-2 or TRBV6-3 and TRBJ2-3, with 11 bases that match TRBD2. Germline CDR1 and CDR2: MNHEY and SVGEGT. J was trimmed by 2 bases and V by 7 bases; bases with no gene match: 5. The CDR3 totals 15 residues.

This clonotype was observed at least ten times. V gene TRBV2 combines with J gene TRBJ2-7; 8 nucleotides align to TRBD2. This CDR3 contains 15 residues. Per germline, CDR1 SNHLY and CDR2 FYNNEI. The J segment lost 0 bases and the V segment lost 4 bases, leaving 5 bases of the junction unmatched. The CDR3 loop is CASSGMAGGSYEQYF. The DNA of the CDR3 is TGTGCCAGCAGTGGGATGGCGGGAGGCTCCTACGAGCAGTACTTC.

This clonotype was recorded many times. This chain links TRBV20-1 with TRBJ1-6; 7 bases match TRBD1. The CDR3 has 15 amino acids. The V and J ends lost 6 bases and 2 bases, in that order; junction bases with no gene match: 7. Germline-derived CDR1 and CDR2 are DFQATT and SNEGSKA (reference sequence). The chain's CDR3 is CSAGPRGTYNSPLHF. The CDR3 nucleotides are TGCAGTGCGGGTCCCAGGGGGACCTATAATTCACCCCTCCACTTT.

This clonotype occurred a few times. V is TRBV5-1 and J is TRBJ2-7, with TRBD1 as a possible D gene (6 bases). Looked up from germline, CDR1 is SGHRS and CDR2 is YFSETQ. Deletions cut 0 bases from V and 2 bases from J, with 6 bases between. The CDR3 extends over 13 amino acids. The DNA for the CDR3 is TGCGCCAGCAGCTTGGACAGGGCCTACGAGCAGTACGTC. Protein sequence: CASSLDRAYEQYV.

The gene calls are TRBV29-1 and TRBJ2-3; 8 nucleotides agree with TRBD2. This CDR3 contains 17 residues. With 4 bases clipped from V and 1 base from J, the junction kept 13 bases outside the gene matches. Germline lookup yields CDR1 SQVTM and CDR2 ANQGSEA. The CDR3 DNA follows: TGCAGCGTTGGAAGGGGTCCACCTAGCGGGCGCACAGATACGCAGTATTTT. Translated, it gives CSVGRGPPSGRTDTQYF.

In the case of this clonotype: This sequence may be a read error, since a much larger clone differs from it by one base. The V gene is TRBV12-3 or TRBV12-4, the J gene TRBJ1-1; 7 nucleotides agree with TRBD1. This CDR3 comprises 13 residues. The J segment lost 6 bases and the V segment lost 5 bases, leaving 6 bases of the junction unmatched. The chain's CDR3 is CASSPQGKAEAFF. CDR3 coding DNA: TGTGCCAGCAGTCCACAGGGGAAGGCTGAAGCTTTCTTT.

This clonotype occurred many times. The chain links TRBV7-9 to TRBJ1-1, with D uncertain. Germline CDR1 and CDR2: SEHNR and FQNEAQ (reference sequence). With 2 bases removed from V and 11 bases from J, the gap between germline ends came to 6 bases. The CDR3 covers 10 residues. The CDR3 here is CASSLWRAFF. CDR3 in DNA: TGTGCCAGCAGCTTATGGAGGGCTTTCTTT.